The clone carrying this T cell receptor (beta chain) was seen many times. Its target is unknown. These data originate in a study of T cell repertoires in cytomegalovirus infection. Background on the study: Well-studied HLA-B-restricted CMV epitopes were used in the study alongside recently identified HLA-C-restricted ones. A matching HLA type, together with CMV infection, was signaled by public TCR beta signatures. Findings of the study overall: Summed public TCR beta family frequency identified CMV carriers bearing the relevant HLA. In two of eight donors, the top clonotype was HLA-C-restricted CMV-specific.

MiXCR was run by TCRdb on the reads, yielding one entry per CDR3 protein. The repertoire has almost 90,000 distinct CDR3 sequences, over 25% of them found once; the top ten carry roughly 70%. V lost 4 bases to trimming and J lost 8 bases; unmatched junction nucleotides: 13. This CDR3 has 16 amino acids. CDR1 and CDR2 (germline): SGHTA, FQGNSA. The input for sequencing was CD8+ T cells from cultured PBMCs, taken from culture after CMV antigen stimulation. The rearrangement links TRBV7-2 to TRBJ2-1; 8 bases match TRBD2. This sequence was found in a human donor in good health (CMV status not recorded). Some clones in this sample may be carry-over from other donors' samples. This CDR3 is CASSSGTRGGLDEQFF. The CDR3 coding sequence is TGTGCCAGCAGCTCGGGGACTAGAGGGGGGTTAGATGAGCAGTTCTTC. Together with reference TRBV7-2 and TRBJ2-1, the CDR3 gives the full variable domain: GAGVSQSPSNKVTEKGKDVELRCDPISGHTALYWYRQSLGQGLEFLIYFQGNSAPDKSGLPSDRFSAERTGGSVSTLTIQRTQQEDSAVYLCASSSGTRGGLDEQFFGPGTRLTVL.